The present entry profiles one T cell receptor (beta chain) with its context. Its matching antigen is unknown. The protocol was immunoSEQ multiplex PCR, while the TCRdb copy is restricted to in-frame clones and leaves out a portion. The sample contains roughly 50,000 clones, 80% to 95% of which appear only once. The data originate from a study of OX40 agonist ivuxolimab in advanced cancers. The overall study: The dose-escalation cohort was roughly 84% male, with a mean age of 60 years, ranging about 23 to 90.

Germline values: CDR1 KGHSH, CDR2 LQKENI. The CDR3 covers 15 residues. V lost 2 bases to trimming and J lost 1 base, with 11 bases between them. Findings of the study overall: The antigen specificity of the peripheral T cells (those that were expanded) was not determined.

The gene calls are TRBV18 and TRBJ2-5; perhaps TRBD1 as D (5 bases). The sample consisted of CD4+ or CD8+ T cells sorted from blood, taken in a trial of the OX40 agonist ivuxolimab. The sequence came from an adult with an advanced solid tumor such as melanoma, head and neck, liver or kidney cancer. CDR3 sequence: CASSPTSQGQETQYF. The CDR3 nucleotides are TGTGCCAGCTCACCAACGTCCCAGGGCCAAGAGACCCAGTACTTC.